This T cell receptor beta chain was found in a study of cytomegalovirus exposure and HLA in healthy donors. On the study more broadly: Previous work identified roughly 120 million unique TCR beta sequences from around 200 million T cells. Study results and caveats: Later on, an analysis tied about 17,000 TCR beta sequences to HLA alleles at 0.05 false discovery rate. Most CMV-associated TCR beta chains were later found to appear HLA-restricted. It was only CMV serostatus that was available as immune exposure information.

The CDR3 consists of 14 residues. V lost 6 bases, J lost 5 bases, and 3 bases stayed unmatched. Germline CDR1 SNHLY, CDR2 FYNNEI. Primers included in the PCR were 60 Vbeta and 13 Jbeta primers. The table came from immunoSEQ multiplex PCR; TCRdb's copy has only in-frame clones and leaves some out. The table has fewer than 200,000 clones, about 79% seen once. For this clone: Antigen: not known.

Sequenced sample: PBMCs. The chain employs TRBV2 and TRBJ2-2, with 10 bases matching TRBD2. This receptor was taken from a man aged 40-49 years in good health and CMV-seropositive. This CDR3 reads CASRLAGRTGELFF. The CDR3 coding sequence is TGTGCCAGCAGACTAGCGGGGCGAACCGGGGAGCTGTTTTTT.